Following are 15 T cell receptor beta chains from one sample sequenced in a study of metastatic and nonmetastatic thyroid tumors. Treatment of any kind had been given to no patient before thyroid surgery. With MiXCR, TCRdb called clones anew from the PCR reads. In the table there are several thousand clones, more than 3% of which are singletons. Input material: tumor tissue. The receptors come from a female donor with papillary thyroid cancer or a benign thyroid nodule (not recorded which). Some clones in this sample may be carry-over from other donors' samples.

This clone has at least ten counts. DNA for the CDR3: TGTGCCAGCTCACCACGGAGGACTAGCGGGAGTATGTCCGACGAGCAGTACTTC. This sequence encodes CASSPRRTSGSMSDEQYF. The chain has TRBV18 and TRBJ2-7; 13 bases match TRBD2. The CDR3 consists of 18 residues. The V segment lost 1 base and the J segment 5 bases; nucleotides outside the gene matches: 11. Germline V gene lookup returns CDR1 KGHSH and CDR2 LQKENI.

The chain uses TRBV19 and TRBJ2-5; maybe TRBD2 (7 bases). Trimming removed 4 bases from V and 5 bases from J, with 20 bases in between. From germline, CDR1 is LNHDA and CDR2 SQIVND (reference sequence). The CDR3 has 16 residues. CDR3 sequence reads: CASSRSSRGAGETQYF. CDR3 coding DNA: TGTGCCAGTAGTAGGAGCAGCCGGGGGGCCGGGGAGACCCAGTACTTC.

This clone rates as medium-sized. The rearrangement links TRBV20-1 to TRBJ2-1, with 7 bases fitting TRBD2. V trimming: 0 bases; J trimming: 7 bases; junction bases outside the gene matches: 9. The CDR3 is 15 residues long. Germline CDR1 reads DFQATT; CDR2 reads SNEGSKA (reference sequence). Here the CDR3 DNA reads TGCAGTGCTAGAGATTACCAGGGAGCGGGGAATGAGCAGTTCTTC. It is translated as CSARDYQGAGNEQFF.

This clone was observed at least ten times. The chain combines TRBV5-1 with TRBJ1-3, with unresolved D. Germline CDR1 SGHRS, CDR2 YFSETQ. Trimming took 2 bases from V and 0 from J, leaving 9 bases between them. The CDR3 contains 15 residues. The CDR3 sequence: CASSLGLDSGNTIYF. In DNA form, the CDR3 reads TGCGCCAGCAGCTTAGGCCTAGACTCTGGAAACACCATATATTTT.

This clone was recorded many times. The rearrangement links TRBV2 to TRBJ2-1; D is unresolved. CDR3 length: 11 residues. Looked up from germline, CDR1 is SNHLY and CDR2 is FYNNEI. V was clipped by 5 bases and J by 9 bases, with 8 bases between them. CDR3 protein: CASSFGGEQFF. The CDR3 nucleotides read TGTGCCAGCAGTTTTGGCGGTGAGCAGTTCTTC.

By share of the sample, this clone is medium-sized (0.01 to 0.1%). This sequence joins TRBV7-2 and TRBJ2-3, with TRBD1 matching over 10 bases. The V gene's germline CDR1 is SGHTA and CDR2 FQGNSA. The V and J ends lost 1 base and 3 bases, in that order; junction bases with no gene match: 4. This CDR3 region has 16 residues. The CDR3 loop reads CASSLGGQGLTDTQYF. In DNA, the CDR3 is TGTGCCAGCAGCTTAGGGGGACAGGGGTTAACAGATACGCAGTATTTT. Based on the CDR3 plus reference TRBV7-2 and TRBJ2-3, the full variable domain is GAGVSQSPSNKVTEKGKDVELRCDPISGHTALYWYRQSLGQGLEFLIYFQGNSAPDKSGLPSDRFSAERTGGSVSTLTIQRTQQEDSAVYLCASSLGGQGLTDTQYFGPGTRLTVL.

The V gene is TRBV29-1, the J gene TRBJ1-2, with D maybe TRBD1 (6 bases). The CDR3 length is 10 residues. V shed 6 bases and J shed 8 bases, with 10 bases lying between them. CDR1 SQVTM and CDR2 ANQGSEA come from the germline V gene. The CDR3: CSVVGGGYTF. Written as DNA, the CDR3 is TGCAGCGTGGTGGGGGGCGGCTACACCTTC.

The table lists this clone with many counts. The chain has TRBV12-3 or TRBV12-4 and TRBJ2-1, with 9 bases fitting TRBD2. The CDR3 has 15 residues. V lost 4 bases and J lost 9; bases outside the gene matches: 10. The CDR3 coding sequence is TGTGCCAGCAGTTCCCAACCGGGACTAGCTAGTGAGCAGTTCTTC. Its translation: CASSSQPGLASEQFF.

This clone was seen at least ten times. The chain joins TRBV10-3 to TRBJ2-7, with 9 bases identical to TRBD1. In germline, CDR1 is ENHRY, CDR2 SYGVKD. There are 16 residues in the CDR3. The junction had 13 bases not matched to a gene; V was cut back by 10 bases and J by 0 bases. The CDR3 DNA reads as TGTGCCACACGGGGGGTGGGGACAGGGTCCTCCTACGAGCAGTACTTC. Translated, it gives CATRGVGTGSSYEQYF.

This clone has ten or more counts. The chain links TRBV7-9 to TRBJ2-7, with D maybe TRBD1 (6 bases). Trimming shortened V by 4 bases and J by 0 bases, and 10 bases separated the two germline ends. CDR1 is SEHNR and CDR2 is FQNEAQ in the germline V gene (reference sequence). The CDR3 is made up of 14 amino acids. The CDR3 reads CASSSYRASYEQYF. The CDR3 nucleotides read TGTGCCAGCAGCTCATACAGGGCCTCCTACGAGCAGTACTTC.

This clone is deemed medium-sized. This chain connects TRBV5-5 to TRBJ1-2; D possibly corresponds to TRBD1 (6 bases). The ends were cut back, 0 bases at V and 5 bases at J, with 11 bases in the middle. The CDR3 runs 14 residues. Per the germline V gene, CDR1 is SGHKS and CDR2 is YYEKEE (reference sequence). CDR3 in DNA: TGTGCCAGCAGCTTGGCCTACAGGGAGTATGGCTACACCTTC. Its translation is CASSLAYREYGYTF.

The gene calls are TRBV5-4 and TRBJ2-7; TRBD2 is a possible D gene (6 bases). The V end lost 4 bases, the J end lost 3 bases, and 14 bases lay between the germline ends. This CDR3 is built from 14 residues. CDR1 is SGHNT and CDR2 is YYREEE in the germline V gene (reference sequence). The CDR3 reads CASSRSGLSYEQYF. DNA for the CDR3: TGTGCCAGCAGCCGCTCGGGACTTAGCTACGAGCAGTACTTC.

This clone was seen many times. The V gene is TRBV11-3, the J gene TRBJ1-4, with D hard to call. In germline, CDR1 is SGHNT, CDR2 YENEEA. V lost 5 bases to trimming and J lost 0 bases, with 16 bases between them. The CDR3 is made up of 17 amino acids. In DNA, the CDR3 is TGTGCCAGCAGCCCCACCCGGATCGGAGCAACTAATGAAAAACTGTTTTTT. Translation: CASSPTRIGATNEKLFF.

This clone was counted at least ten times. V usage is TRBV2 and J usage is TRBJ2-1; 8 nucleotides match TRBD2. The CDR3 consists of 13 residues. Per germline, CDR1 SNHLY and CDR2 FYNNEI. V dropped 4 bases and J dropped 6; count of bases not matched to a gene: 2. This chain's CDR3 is CASSGTSFNEQFF. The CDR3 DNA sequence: TGTGCCAGCAGTGGGACTAGCTTCAATGAGCAGTTCTTC.

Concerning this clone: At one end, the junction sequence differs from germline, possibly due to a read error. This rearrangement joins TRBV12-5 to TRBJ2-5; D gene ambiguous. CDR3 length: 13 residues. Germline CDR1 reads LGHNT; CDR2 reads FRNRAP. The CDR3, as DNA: TGTGCTAGTGGTAGCAGTGTCCAAGAGACTCAGTACTTC. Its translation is CASGSSVQETQYF. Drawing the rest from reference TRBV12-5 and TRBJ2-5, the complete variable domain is DARVTQTPRHKVTEMGQEVTMRCQPILGHNTVFWYRQTMMQGLELLAYFRNRAPLDDSGMPKDRFSAEMPDATLATLKIQPSEPRDSAVYFCASGSSVQETQYFGPGTRLLVL.